The sequence of this TCR beta chain was determined in a study of long-term antiretroviral therapy in people with HIV. The study's findings and limits: Those clones which expanded before ART made up the dominant part of the repertoire at all time points.

This CDR3 has 12 amino acids. Germline V lookup: CDR1 SNHLY, CDR2 FYNNEI. Trimming cost V 10 bases and J 8 bases, with 17 bases left between them. In the United States, treatment was given to all participants with HIV. Amounts of roughly 0.95-11 million cryopreserved PBMC were held in the samples before DNA extraction. Assay version v3.0 of immunoSEQ was used, and it was run at survey level. Sequencing was performed with immunoSEQ multiplex PCR; in TCRdb, only in-frame clones are kept and a portion is missing. The table records 20,000 to 25,000 clones, roughly 76% of them present only once. For this clone: What it binds is not known.

This sequence was found in a woman between 35 and 50 years old with HIV. The specimen comprised unsorted PBMCs, sampled 1.1 years before starting antiretroviral therapy. The genes are TRBV2 and TRBJ1-1; maybe TRBD1 (6 bases). This chain's CDR3 is CATSFGQREAFF. CDR3 nucleotide sequence: TGTGCCACGTCCTTCGGACAGAGAGAAGCTTTCTTT.